The clone carrying this T cell receptor (beta chain) turned up a few times. Its target is not known. The CDR3 extends over 15 amino acids. The V end was cut by 4 bases, the J end by 4 bases, with 17 bases between. The V gene's germline CDR1 is LGHNA and CDR2 YSLEER. The data stem from a study of response to subunit inactivated influenza vaccine. Points from the study as a whole: Only a handful of new T cells, the authors suggested, are recruited with each seasonal influenza vaccination.

A single record per CDR3 protein comes from TCRdb applying MiXCR to the RT-PCR reads. Here the sample spans hundreds of thousands of distinct CDR3 sequences, about 15% being singletons. This TCR was recovered from a man aged 45-65 years who received an inactivated influenza vaccine. The V and J genes are TRBV4-3 and TRBJ2-7; the D is unclear. This material consisted of PBMCs from blood, taken 14 days before vaccination. This CDR3 is CASSRPRFPTYEQYF. DNA for the CDR3: TGCGCCAGCAGCCGCCCCCGGTTCCCCACATACGAGCAGTACTTC.